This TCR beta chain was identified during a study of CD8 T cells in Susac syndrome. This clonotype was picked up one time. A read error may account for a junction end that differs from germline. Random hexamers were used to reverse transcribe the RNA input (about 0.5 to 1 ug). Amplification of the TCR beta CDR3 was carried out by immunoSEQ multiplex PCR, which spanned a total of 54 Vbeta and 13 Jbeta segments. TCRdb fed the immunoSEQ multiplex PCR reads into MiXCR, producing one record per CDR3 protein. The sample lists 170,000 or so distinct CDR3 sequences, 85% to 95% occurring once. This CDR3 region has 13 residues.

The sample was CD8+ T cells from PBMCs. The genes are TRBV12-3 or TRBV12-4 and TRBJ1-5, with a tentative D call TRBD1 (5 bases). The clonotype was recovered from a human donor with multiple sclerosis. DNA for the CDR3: TGCGCCAGCCTAAGGGGTTTAGGGCAGCCCCAGCATTTT. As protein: CASLRGLGQPQHF.